The clone carrying this T cell receptor (beta chain) was seen a handful of times. The trim removed 1 base at V and 7 bases at J, leaving 8 bases unmatched. This CDR3 is built from 15 residues. CDR1 and CDR2 (germline): LGHDT, YNNKEL (reference sequence). The source of the sample is a study of blood T cell repertoires in COVID-19. Profiled with immunoSEQ multiplex PCR; TCRdb holds only in-frame clones, not every one. This sample has about 100,000 clones, with 90% to 95% found just once. Sequencing was carried out using peripheral blood. The chain links TRBV3-1 (or the pseudogene TRBV3-2) to TRBJ2-7; 9 nucleotides match TRBD1. The TCR originated in a human donor in a cohort sampled during active COVID-19. CDR3 sequence reads: CASSQGSGQGREQYF. CDR3 in DNA: TGTGCCAGCAGCCAAGGTTCTGGACAGGGGAGGGAGCAGTACTTC.